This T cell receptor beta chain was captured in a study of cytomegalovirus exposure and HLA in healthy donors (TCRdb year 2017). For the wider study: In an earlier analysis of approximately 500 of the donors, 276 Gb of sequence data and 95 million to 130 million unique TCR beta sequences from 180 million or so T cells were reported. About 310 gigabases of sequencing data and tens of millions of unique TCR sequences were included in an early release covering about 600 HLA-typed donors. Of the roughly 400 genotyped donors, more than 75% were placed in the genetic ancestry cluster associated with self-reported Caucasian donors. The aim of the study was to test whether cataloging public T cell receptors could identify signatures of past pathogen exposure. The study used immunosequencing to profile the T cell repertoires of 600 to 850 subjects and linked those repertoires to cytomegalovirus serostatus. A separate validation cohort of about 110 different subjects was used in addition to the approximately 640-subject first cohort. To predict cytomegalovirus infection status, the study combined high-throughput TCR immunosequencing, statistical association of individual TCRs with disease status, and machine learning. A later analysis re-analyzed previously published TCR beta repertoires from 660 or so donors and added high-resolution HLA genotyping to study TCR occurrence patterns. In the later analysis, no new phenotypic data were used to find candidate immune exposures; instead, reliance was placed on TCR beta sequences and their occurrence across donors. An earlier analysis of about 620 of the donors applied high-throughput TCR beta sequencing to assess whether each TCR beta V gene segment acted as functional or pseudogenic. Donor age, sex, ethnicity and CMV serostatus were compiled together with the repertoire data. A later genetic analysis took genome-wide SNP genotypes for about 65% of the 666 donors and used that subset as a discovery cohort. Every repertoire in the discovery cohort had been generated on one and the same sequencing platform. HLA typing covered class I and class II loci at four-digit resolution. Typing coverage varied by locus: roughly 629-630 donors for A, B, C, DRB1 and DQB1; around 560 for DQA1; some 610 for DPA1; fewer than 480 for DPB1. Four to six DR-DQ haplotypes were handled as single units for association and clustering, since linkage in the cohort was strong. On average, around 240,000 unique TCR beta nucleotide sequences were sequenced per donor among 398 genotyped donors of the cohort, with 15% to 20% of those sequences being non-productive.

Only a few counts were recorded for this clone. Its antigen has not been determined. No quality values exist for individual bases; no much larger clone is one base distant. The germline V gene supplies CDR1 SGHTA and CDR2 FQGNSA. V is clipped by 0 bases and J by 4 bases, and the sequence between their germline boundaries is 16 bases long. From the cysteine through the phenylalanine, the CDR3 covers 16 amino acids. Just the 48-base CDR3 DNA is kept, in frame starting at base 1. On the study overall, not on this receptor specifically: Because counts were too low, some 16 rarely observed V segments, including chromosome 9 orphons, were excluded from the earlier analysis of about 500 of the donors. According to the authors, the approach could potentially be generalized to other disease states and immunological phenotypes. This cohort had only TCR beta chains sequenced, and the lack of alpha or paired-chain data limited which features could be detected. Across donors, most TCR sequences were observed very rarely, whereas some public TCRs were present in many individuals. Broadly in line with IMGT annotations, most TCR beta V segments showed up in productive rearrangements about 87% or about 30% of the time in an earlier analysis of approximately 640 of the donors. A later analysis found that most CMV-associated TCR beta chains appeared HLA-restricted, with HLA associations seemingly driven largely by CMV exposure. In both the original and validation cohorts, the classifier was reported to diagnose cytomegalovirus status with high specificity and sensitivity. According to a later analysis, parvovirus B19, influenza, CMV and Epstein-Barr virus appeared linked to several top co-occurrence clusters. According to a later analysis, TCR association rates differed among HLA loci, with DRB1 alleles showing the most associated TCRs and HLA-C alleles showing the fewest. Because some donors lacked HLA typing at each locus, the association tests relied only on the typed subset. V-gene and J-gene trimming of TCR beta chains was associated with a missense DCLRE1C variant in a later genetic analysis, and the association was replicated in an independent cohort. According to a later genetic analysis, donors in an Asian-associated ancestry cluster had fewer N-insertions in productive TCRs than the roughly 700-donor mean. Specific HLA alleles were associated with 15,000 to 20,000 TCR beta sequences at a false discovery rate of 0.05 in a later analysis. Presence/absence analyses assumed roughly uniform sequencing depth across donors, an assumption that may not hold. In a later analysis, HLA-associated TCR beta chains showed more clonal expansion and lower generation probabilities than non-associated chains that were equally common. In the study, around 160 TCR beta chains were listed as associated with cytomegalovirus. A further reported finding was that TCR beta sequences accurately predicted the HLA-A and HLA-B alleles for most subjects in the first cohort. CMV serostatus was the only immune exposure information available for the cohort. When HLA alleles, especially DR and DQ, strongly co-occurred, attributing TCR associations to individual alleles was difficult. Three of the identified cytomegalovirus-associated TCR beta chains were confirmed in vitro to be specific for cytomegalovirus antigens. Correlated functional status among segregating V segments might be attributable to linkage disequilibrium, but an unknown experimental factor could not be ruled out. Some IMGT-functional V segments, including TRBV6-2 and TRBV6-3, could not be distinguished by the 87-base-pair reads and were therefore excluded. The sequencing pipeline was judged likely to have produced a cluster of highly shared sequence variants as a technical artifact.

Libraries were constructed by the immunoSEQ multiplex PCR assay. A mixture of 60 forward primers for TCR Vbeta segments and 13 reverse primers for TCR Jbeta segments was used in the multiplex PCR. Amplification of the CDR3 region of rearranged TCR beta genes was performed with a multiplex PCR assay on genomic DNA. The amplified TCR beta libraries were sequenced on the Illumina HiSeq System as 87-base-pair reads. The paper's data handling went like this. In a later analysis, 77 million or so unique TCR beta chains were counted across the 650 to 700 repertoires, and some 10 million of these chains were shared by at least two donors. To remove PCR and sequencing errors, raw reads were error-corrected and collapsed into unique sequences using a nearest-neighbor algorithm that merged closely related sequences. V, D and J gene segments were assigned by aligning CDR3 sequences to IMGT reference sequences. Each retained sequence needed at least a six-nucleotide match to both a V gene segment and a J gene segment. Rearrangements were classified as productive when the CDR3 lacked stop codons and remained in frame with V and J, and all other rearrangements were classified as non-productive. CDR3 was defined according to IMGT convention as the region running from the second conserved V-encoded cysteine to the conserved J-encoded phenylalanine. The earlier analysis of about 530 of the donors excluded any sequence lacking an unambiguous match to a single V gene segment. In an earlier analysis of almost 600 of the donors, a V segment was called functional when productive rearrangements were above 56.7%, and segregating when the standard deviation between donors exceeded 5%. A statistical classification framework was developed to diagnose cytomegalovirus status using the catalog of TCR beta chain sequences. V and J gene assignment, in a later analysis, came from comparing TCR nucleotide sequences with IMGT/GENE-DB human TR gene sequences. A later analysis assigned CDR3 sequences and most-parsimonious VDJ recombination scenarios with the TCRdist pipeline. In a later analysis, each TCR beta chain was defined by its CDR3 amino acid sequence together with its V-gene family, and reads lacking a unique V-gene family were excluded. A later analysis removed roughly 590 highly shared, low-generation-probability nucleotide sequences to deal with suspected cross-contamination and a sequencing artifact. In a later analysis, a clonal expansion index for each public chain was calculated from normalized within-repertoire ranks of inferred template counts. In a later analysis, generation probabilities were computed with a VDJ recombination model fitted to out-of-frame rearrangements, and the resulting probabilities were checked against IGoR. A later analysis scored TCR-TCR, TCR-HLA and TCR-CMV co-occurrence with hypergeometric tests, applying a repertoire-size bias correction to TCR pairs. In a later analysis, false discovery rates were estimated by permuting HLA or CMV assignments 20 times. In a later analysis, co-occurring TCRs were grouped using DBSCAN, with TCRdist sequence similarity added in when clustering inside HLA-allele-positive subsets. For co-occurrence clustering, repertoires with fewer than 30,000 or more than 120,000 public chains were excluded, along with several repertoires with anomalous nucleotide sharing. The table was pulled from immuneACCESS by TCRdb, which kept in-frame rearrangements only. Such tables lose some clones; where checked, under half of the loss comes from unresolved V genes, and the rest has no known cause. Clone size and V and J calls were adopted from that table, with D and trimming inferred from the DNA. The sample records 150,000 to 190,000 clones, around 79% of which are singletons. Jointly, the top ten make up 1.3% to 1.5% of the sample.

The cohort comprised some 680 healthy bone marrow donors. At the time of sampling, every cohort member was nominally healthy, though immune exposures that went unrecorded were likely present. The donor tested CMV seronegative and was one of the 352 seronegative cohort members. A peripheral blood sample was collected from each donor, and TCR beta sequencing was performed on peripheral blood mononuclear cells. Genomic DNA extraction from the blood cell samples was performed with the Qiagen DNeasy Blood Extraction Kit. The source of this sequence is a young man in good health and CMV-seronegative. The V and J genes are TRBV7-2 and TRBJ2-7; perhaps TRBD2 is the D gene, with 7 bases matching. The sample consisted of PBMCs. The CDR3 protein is CASSLAPAGAGYEQYF. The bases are TGTGCCAGCAGCTTAGCGCCCGCGGGGGCGGGGTACGAGCAGTACTTC.